The T cell receptor beta chain described here comes from a study of T cell responses to AZD1222 COVID-19 vaccine. General study results and limits: Spike-spanning, vaccine-associated CD4 TCRs were dominant at 160-218 and 743-854. In all cases, repertoires were sampled only after the peak T cell response.

Points on this clone: Its specificity is not known.

Measured with immunoSEQ multiplex PCR; TCRdb has only the in-frame clones, and not every one. The table has approximately 100,000 clones, more than 85% seen once. CDR1 SGHTA and CDR2 FQGNSA come from the germline V gene. This CDR3 is 16 amino acids long. With 4 bases clipped from V and 6 bases from J, the junction kept 9 bases outside the gene matches. The sample in question was peripheral blood, obtained on day 0 of AZD1222 vaccination. The gene calls are TRBV7-2 and TRBJ2-5; 12 positions match TRBD2. The TCR sequence derives from an adult in good health. The CDR3 is CASSYTSGGFIKTQYF. The CDR3 nucleotides read TGTGCCAGCAGCTACACTAGCGGGGGGTTTATTAAGACCCAGTACTTC.